Presented here are 25 T cell receptor beta chains from one specimen sequenced in a study of OX40 agonist ivuxolimab in advanced cancers. Library generation was performed with the immunoSEQ multiplex PCR assay. This immuneACCESS table, as held by TCRdb, lists in-frame sequences with V and J called but not all clones. Of the missing ones, under half trace to an unresolved V gene in checked studies; the others have no known cause. Counted in this sample were roughly 60,000 clones; around 85% of them appeared once. The ten largest clonotypes hold under 4.5% of the sample. Sequencing used CD4+ or CD8+ T cells sorted from blood, obtained in a trial of the OX40 agonist ivuxolimab. The receptors come from an adult with an advanced solid tumor such as melanoma, head and neck, liver or kidney cancer.

This clone was picked up a small number of times. The chain joins TRBV6-1 to TRBJ2-7; unclear D gene. In germline, CDR1 is MNHNS, CDR2 SASEGT. V lost 1 base and J 9 bases, leaving 13 bases between the germline ends. The CDR3 spans 13 residues. CDR3 in DNA: TGTGCCAGCAGTGAAGGGGTCGCAAAGGGGCAGTACTTC. Translating it yields CASSEGVAKGQYF.

The chain couples TRBV9 to TRBJ2-7; 7 bases fit TRBD1. Germline trimming cut 2 bases from V and 3 bases from J; bases unmatched to any gene: 2. Germline V CDR1 and CDR2: SGDLS, YYNGEE. The CDR3 is 13 amino acids. CDR3 sequence (DNA): TGTGCCAGCAGCGTCGGGGACAGCTACGAGCAGTACTTC. Residues: CASSVGDSYEQYF.

The chain has TRBV11-2 and TRBJ1-5; D is unresolved. The CDR3 has 14 residues. The germline CDR1 and CDR2 sequences are SGHAT and FQNNGV. V gave up 5 bases and J gave up 6 bases, with 14 bases separating them. This CDR3 reads CASSPGYRGQPQHF. The CDR3 nucleotides read TGTGCCAGCAGCCCGGGGTATCGGGGTCAGCCCCAGCATTTT.

The chain employs TRBV5-6 and TRBJ2-7; possible D gene TRBD2, 5 bases. Germline-derived CDR1 and CDR2 are SGHDT and YYEEEE. This CDR3 is 15 amino acids long. Trimming removed 0 bases from V and 1 base from J, with 11 bases in between. For the CDR3, the DNA is TGTGCCAGCAGCTTGGGAGCGGAACCTTCCTACGAGCAGTACTTC. It codes for CASSLGAEPSYEQYF.

The chain combines TRBV11-1 with TRBJ1-1; no definite D call. Germline CDR1 reads SGHAT; CDR2 reads FQDESV (reference sequence). The germline V and J ends were trimmed by 3 bases and 5 bases, with 10 bases remaining between them. The CDR3 loop spans 13 amino acids. In DNA, the CDR3 is TGTGCCAGCAGCTTGGCTATCGGAACTGAAGCTTTCTTT. Its translation is CASSLAIGTEAFF. Full variable domain (remainder filled in from reference TRBV11-1 and TRBJ1-1): EAEVAQSPRYKITEKSQAVAFWCDPISGHATLYWYRQILGQGPELLVQFQDESVVDDSQLPKDRFSAERLKGVDSTLKIQPAELGDSAMYLCASSLAIGTEAFFGQGTRLTVV.

J is TRBJ2-1 and V is TRBV18, with 10 bases identical to TRBD2. CDR3 size: 16 residues. Germline V gene sequence: CDR1 KGHSH, CDR2 LQKENI. Losses at the gene ends were 6 bases for V and 7 bases for J; bases not matched to a gene: 12. The CDR3 region is CASSPLAGEVGNEQFF. The CDR3 DNA follows: TGTGCCAGCTCGCCTCTAGCGGGAGAAGTCGGAAATGAGCAGTTCTTC.

This rearrangement joins TRBV10-3 to TRBJ1-2; possible D gene TRBD1, 6 bases. Germline V gives CDR1 ENHRY, CDR2 SYGVKD. CDR3 length equals 17 residues. The ends were cut back, 0 bases at V and 0 bases at J, with 14 bases in the middle. CDR3 coding DNA: TGTGCCATCAGTGAGTCCTGGGGGCTAAAAGCTAACTATGGCTACACCTTC. The encoded protein is CAISESWGLKANYGYTF.

The V call is TRBV7-8, the J call TRBJ2-5, with D possibly being TRBD2 (6 bases). The J call may be incorrect, as the DNA end agrees better with TRBJ2-7. Germline CDR1 and CDR2: SGHVS and FQNEAQ. CDR3 length: 14 residues. CDR3 sequence reads: CASSFMRDAYEQYF. The CDR3, as DNA: TGTGCCAGCAGCTTTATGCGGGACGCCTACGAGCAGTACTTC.

This chain links TRBV5-1 with TRBJ2-2; D ambiguous. V lost 0 bases, J lost 2 bases, and 8 bases lay in between. Germline CDR1 and CDR2: SGHRS and YFSETQ. This CDR3 region has 15 residues. The CDR3 DNA reads as TGCGCCAGCAGCTTGGCCCCGGAAAACACCGGGGAGCTGTTTTTT. It is translated as CASSLAPENTGELFF.

The V call is TRBV5-6, the J call TRBJ2-3, with D tentatively TRBD1 (6 bases). Germline V CDR1 and CDR2: SGHDT, YYEEEE. This CDR3 is 17 amino acids long. V was pared by 1 base and J by 2 bases, with 17 bases between. The DNA of the CDR3 is TGTGCCAGCAGCTTGCGCCTCAGGGGAAGGATCACAGATACGCAGTATTTT. Translating gives CASSLRLRGRITDTQYF. Full variable domain (missing parts from reference TRBV5-6 and TRBJ2-3): DAGVTQSPTHLIKTRGQQVTLRCSPKSGHDTVSWYQQALGQGPQFIFQYYEEEERQRGNFPDRFSGHQFPNYSSELNVNALLLGDSALYLCASSLRLRGRITDTQYFGPGTRLTVL.

The chain has TRBV28 and TRBJ2-1, with D perhaps TRBD2 (5 bases). The CDR3 consists of 14 residues. Trimming stripped 4 bases from V and 9 bases from J, with 16 bases between. Germline V gene data show CDR1 as MDHEN and CDR2 as SYDVKM. CDR3 amino acids: CASSSPRPRGEQFF. In DNA form, the CDR3 reads TGTGCCAGCAGTTCGCCCCGGCCCCGGGGTGAGCAGTTCTTC.

CDR3 loop: CAWGTSLSGANVLTF. The CDR3 nucleotides are TGTGCCTGGGGGACTAGCTTGTCTGGGGCCAACGTCCTGACTTTC. The chain joins TRBV30 to TRBJ2-6; 9 bases align to TRBD2. This CDR3 is 15 amino acids long. CDR1 is GTSNPN and CDR2 is SVGIG in the germline V gene (reference sequence). V was pared by 5 bases and J by 1 base, with 3 bases of the junction left unmatched. The full variable domain, rest sourced from reference TRBV30 and TRBJ2-6, is SQTIHQWPATLVQPVGSPLSLECTVEGTSNPNLYWYRQAAGRGLQLLFYSVGIGQISSEVPQNLSASRPQDRQFILSSKKLLLSDSGFYLCAWGTSLSGANVLTFGAGSRLTVL.

J is TRBJ1-4 and V is TRBV5-1; 10 nucleotides agree with TRBD1. V shed 3 bases and J 0 bases; nucleotides not matched to a gene: 2. The CDR3 is made up of 16 amino acids. CDR1 SGHRS and CDR2 YFSETQ come from the germline V gene. The CDR3 loop reads CASSSGQGATNEKLFF. The CDR3 bases are TGCGCCAGCAGCTCCGGACAGGGGGCAACTAATGAAAAACTGTTTTTT. Variable domain in full (rest from reference TRBV5-1 and TRBJ1-4): KAGVTQTPRYLIKTRGQQVTLSCSPISGHRSVSWYQQTPGQGLQFLFEYFSETQRNKGNFPGRFSGRQFSNSRSEMNVSTLELGDSALYLCASSSGQGATNEKLFFGSGTQLSVL.

The chain recombines TRBV7-6 with TRBJ2-1; TRBD2 agrees at 8 bases. The CDR3 has 17 residues. Germline V gives CDR1 SGHVS, CDR2 FNYEAQ. V shed 5 bases and J 4 bases; nucleotides not matched to a gene: 13. For the CDR3, the DNA is TGTGCCAGCAGCGCGACTAGCGTGCCAGGCCTGTACAATGAGCAGTTCTTC. Translated, it gives CASSATSVPGLYNEQFF. Full variable domain (missing parts from reference TRBV7-6 and TRBJ2-1): GAGVSQSPRYKVTKRGQDVALRCDPISGHVSLYWYRQALGQGPEFLTYFNYEAQQDKSGLPNDRFSAERPEGSISTLTIQRTEQRDSAMYRCASSATSVPGLYNEQFFGPGTRLTVL.

CDR3 sequence (DNA): TGCGCCAGCAGTAGAAGGGGCCTAGCGGAGCAGTTCTTC. This codes for CASSRRGLAEQFF. The chain employs TRBV10-1 and TRBJ2-1, with D possibly matching TRBD2 (6 bases). The germline V gene encodes CDR1 WNHNN and CDR2 SYGVQD (reference sequence). The CDR3 is 13 amino acids. Trimming took 5 bases from V and 10 from J, leaving 15 bases between them.

This chain uses TRBV6-6 with TRBJ2-2, with 13 positions matching TRBD2. The J segment lost 14 bases and the V segment lost 5 bases, leaving 14 bases of the junction unmatched. There are 16 residues in the CDR3. Germline lookup yields CDR1 MNHNY and CDR2 SVGAGI (reference sequence). The CDR3 DNA reads as TGTGCCAGCAGTATATCGGCCTGGACTAGCGGGGGAGACCTGTTTTTT. Encoded protein: CASSISAWTSGGDLFF.

The chain combines TRBV27 with TRBJ1-1, with a weak D call TRBD1 (5 bases). Germline CDR1 reads MNHEY; CDR2 reads SMNVEV (reference sequence). The CDR3 is made up of 14 amino acids. Between the trimmed V and J ends, which lost 5 bases and 1 base, there was a span of 11 bases. CDR3 residues: CASSPRTKNTEAFF. Here the CDR3 DNA reads TGTGCCAGCAGTCCTAGGACAAAGAACACTGAAGCTTTCTTT.

This clone was picked up a small number of times. This chain connects TRBV9 to TRBJ1-2; maybe TRBD1 (5 bases). Germline V CDR1 and CDR2: SGDLS, YYNGEE. V was cut by 0 bases and J by 5 bases, with 11 bases left in between. The CDR3 is 14 residues long. As DNA, the CDR3 is TGTGCCAGCAGCGTAGGGGACGGGCTTTATGGCTACACCTTC. This encodes CASSVGDGLYGYTF.

The chain joins TRBV19 to TRBJ1-5; weak D call: TRBD1 (5 bases). The CDR3 contains 16 residues. The germline gives CDR1 LNHDA, CDR2 SQIVND (reference sequence). V was cut by 0 bases and J by 2 bases, with 11 bases left in between. Here the CDR3 DNA reads TGTGCCAGTAGTATAGAAATGGGGCCGCGCAATCAGCCCCAGCATTTT. Amino acid sequence: CASSIEMGPRNQPQHF. Full variable domain (missing parts from reference TRBV19 and TRBJ1-5): DGGITQSPKYLFRKEGQNVTLSCEQNLNHDAMYWYRQDPGQGLRLIYYSQIVNDFQKGDIAEGYSVSREKKESFPLTVTSAQKNPTAFYLCASSIEMGPRNQPQHFGDGTRLSIL.

This chain links TRBV19 with TRBJ2-2; D ambiguous. Germline V gene lookup returns CDR1 LNHDA and CDR2 SQIVND (reference sequence). With 6 bases removed from V and 0 bases from J, the gap between germline ends came to 8 bases. CDR3 size: 14 residues. The CDR3 DNA reads TGTGCCAGTAGGGGAAGCTCGAACACCGGGGAGCTGTTTTTT. Encoded protein: CASRGSSNTGELFF. Looking up the rest from reference TRBV19 and TRBJ2-2 gives the full variable domain: DGGITQSPKYLFRKEGQNVTLSCEQNLNHDAMYWYRQDPGQGLRLIYYSQIVNDFQKGDIAEGYSVSREKKESFPLTVTSAQKNPTAFYLCASRGSSNTGELFFGEGSRLTVL.

The chain joins TRBV5-1 to TRBJ2-3; D may be TRBD2 (6 bases). Germline V CDR1 and CDR2: SGHRS, YFSETQ. Deletions cut 7 bases from V and 5 bases from J, with 17 bases between. The CDR3 extends over 14 amino acids. CDR3 sequence reads: CASFNGAGIDTQYF. The CDR3 coding sequence is TGCGCCAGCTTCAACGGAGCGGGTATAGATACGCAGTATTTT.

V and J are TRBV27 and TRBJ2-7; TRBD1 aligns across 7 bases. Germline V lookup: CDR1 MNHEY, CDR2 SMNVEV (reference sequence). The CDR3 loop spans 14 amino acids. J gave up 3 bases and V 6 bases, and 8 bases lay outside the gene matches. The CDR3 here is CASSTRGQIYEQYF. CDR3 nucleotides: TGTGCCAGCAGCACAAGGGGACAGATCTACGAGCAGTACTTC.

This clone was seen a single time. The V call is TRBV7-9, the J call TRBJ1-6, with D possibly matching TRBD1 (5 bases). V dropped 5 bases and J dropped 7 bases, with 21 bases sitting between them. CDR1 SEHNR and CDR2 FQNEAQ come from the germline V gene (reference sequence). This CDR3 spans 17 amino acids. DNA for the CDR3: TGTGCCAGCAGCCCCGCCGGTTTCTTGGGGGGAAATTCACCCCTCCACTTT. Translating it yields CASSPAGFLGGNSPLHF.

In nucleotides, the CDR3 is TGTGCCAGTAGTCCCCGCCCCGGTGGGGATTCACCCCTCCACTTT. Its protein product is CASSPRPGGDSPLHF. This chain uses TRBV19 with TRBJ1-6; D gene uncertain. V lost 5 bases to trimming and J lost 8 bases, with 16 bases between them. Germline V gives CDR1 LNHDA, CDR2 SQIVND (reference sequence). This CDR3 has 15 residues.

V usage is TRBV6-1 and J usage is TRBJ1-2, with no clear D. This CDR3 region has 15 residues. Germline CDR1 and CDR2: MNHNS and SASEGT. The ends were cut back, 6 bases at V and 4 bases at J, with 18 bases in the middle. CDR3 sequence (DNA): TGTGCCAGCAGCGAGACCGGGGTCCACCTCTATGGCTACACCTTC. It specifies CASSETGVHLYGYTF.